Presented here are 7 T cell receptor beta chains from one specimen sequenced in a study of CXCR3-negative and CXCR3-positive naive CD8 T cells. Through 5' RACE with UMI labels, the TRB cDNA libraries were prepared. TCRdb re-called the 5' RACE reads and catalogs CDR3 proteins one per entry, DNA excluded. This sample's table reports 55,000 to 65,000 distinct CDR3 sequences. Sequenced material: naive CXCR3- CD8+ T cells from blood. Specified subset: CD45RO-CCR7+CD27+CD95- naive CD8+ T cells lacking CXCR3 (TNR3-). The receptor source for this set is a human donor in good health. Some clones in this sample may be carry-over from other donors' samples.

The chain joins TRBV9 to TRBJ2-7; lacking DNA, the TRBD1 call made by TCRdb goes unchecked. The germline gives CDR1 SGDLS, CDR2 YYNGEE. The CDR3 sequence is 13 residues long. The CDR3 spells CASSGGQPYEQYF.

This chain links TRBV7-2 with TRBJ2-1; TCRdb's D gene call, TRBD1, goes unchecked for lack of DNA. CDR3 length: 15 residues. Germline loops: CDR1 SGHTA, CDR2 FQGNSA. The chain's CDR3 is CASSWGASSYNEQFF.

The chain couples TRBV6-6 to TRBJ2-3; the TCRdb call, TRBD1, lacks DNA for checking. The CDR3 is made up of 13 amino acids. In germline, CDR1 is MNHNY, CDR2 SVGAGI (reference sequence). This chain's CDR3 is CASTEAGTKGSYF.

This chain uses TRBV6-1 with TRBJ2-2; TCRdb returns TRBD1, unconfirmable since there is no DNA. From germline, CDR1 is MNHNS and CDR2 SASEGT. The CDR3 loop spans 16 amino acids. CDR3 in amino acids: CASSEWETGNPGELFF.

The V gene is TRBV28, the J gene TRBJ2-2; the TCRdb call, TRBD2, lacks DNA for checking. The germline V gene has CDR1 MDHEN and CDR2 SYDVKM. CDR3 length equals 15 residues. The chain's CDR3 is CASSGEARDTGELFF.

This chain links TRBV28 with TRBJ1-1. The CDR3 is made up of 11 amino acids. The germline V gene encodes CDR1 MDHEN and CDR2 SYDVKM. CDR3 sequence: CASAANTEAFF.

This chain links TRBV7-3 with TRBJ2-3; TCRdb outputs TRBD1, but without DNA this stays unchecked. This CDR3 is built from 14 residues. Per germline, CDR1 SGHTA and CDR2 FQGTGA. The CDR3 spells CASSPGLYTDTQYF. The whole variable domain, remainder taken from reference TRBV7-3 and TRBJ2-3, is GAGVSQTPSNKVTEKGKYVELRCDPISGHTALYWYRQSLGQGPEFLIYFQGTGAADDSGLPNDRFFAVRPEGSVSTLKIQRTERGDSAVYLCASSPGLYTDTQYFGPGTRLTVL.